This TCR beta chain was profiled in a study of graft-versus-host responses after intestinal transplantation. About the study: As for transplant type, recipients had multivisceral, liver-intestinal, or isolated intestinal grafts. Overall study findings and caveats: Allografts carried high graft-versus-host to host-versus-graft clonal ratios in patients having graft-donor T cell macrochimerism. Early post-transplant falls in HvG clones accompanied the peak levels of circulating GvH clones. Recipient-marrow GvH clones were detected, some having first appeared in ileum or blood.

Repertoires were generated with immunoSEQ multiplex PCR, while TCRdb's copy carries only in-frame clones and drops some. The repertoire holds about 16,000 clones, 80% seen once, with about 20% in the top ten. The V gene lost 3 bases and the J gene lost 7 bases, with 16 bases spanning the gap. CDR1 and CDR2 from the germline V gene are SGHDT and YYEEEE. The length of the CDR3 is 15 residues. For this clone: Its specificity is unknown.

Lymphocytes from graft epithelium and lamina propria were isolated. The chain links TRBV5-6 to TRBJ2-2; D possibly uses TRBD1 or TRBD2 (5 bases each). This TCR came from a human patient who received an intestinal transplant, so some T cells may come from the graft donor. Sequenced here: ileum tissue, sampled 104 days after intestinal transplant. CDR3 nucleotides: TGTGCCAGCAGCTCTGACAGACCGAGGGGCGGGGAGCTGTTTTTT. It is translated as CASSSDRPRGGELFF.